These T cell receptor beta chains were read from a single sample in a study of patients and donors after allogeneic stem cell transplantation. A single record per CDR3 protein comes from TCRdb applying MiXCR to the RT-PCR reads. The sample holds about a million distinct CDR3 sequences, 15% to 20% seen once. The sequencing sample was made of blood, either unsorted or a sorted T cell fraction (not recorded which). These receptors were obtained from a human donor who was either an allogeneic HSCT recipient or a stem cell or donor lymphocyte infusion donor (not recorded which). It is not recorded whose cells these are; they may come from a transplant donor. Each CDR3 is given with its conserved first and last residue. Fields, in order: V gene, clone size, J gene, D gene, CDR3 protein, CDR3 DNA. A D gene is named only where the DNA matches it firmly. Clone size is not always given. Where it is, it says once, few, many or a class for expanded clones.

V: TRBV20-1; size: -; J: TRBJ2-3; D: -; CDR3: CSAAREGTTDTQYF; DNA: TGCAGTGCTGCCCGCGAGGGAACTACAGATACGCAGTATTTT
V: TRBV20-1; size: -; J: TRBJ1-1; D: TRBD1; CDR3: CSARYRGGTEAFF; DNA: TGCAGTGCTAGGTACAGGGGTGGCACTGAAGCTTTCTTT
V: TRBV7-2; size: few; J: TRBJ2-5; D: TRBD1; CDR3: CASSLPDRAQETQYF; DNA: TGTGCCAGCAGCTTACCCGACAGGGCACAAGAGACCCAGTACTTC
V: TRBV12-3/TRBV12-4; size: few; J: TRBJ1-6; D: TRBD1; CDR3: CASVQGGSPLHF; DNA: TGTGCCAGCGTTCAGGGGGGTTCACCCCTCCACTTT
V: TRBV7-6; size: -; J: TRBJ1-4; D: -; CDR3: CASSLRNLGDGGEKLFF; DNA: TGTGCCAGCAGCTTACGGAACCTGGGGGATGGGGGCGAAAAACTGTTTTTT
V: TRBV12-3/TRBV12-4; size: many; J: TRBJ1-2; D: -; CDR3: CATSVWPRDGYTF; DNA: TGTGCCACCTCAGTTTGGCCGAGGGATGGCTACACCTTC
V: TRBV2; size: few; J: TRBJ2-7; D: TRBD2; CDR3: CASSDLAESYEQYF; DNA: TGTGCCAGCAGTGACCTAGCGGAGAGCTACGAGCAGTACTTC
V: TRBV3-1; size: -; J: TRBJ2-7; D: -; CDR3: CASSQIPPREQYF; DNA: TGTGCCAGCAGCCAAATACCCCCACGGGAGCAGTACTTC
V: TRBV11-1; size: few; J: TRBJ1-1; D: TRBD1; CDR3: CASSLRNLRQGSGTEAFF; DNA: TGTGCCAGCAGCTTACGAAACCTACGACAGGGCTCGGGCACTGAAGCTTTCTTT
V: TRBV5-1; size: -; J: TRBJ2-7; D: TRBD2; CDR3: CASSRGTSGTSYEQYF; DNA: TGCGCCAGCAGCCGAGGGACTAGCGGGACGAGTTACGAGCAGTACTTC
V: TRBV12-3/TRBV12-4; size: few; J: TRBJ1-3; D: -; CDR3: CATPGTDSGNTIYF; DNA: TGTGCCACCCCCGGAACGGATTCTGGAAACACCATATATTTT
V: TRBV5-1; size: -; J: TRBJ2-1; D: TRBD2; CDR3: CASSLTSGIGNEQFF; DNA: TGCGCCAGCAGCTTAACTAGCGGGATTGGCAATGAGCAGTTCTTC
V: TRBV9; size: -; J: TRBJ2-7; D: TRBD1; CDR3: CASSVGTGSSYEQYF; DNA: TGTGCCAGCAGCGTAGGGACAGGGAGCTCCTACGAGCAGTACTTC
V: TRBV12-3/TRBV12-4; size: few; J: TRBJ2-2; D: TRBD2; CDR3: CASTIWGLAGGNTGELFF; DNA: TGTGCCAGCACTATTTGGGGACTAGCGGGAGGAAACACCGGGGAGCTGTTTTTT
V: TRBV5-1; size: -; J: TRBJ2-1; D: TRBD2; CDR3: CASSLGTGTSDYNEQFF; DNA: TGCGCCAGCAGCTTGGGTACCGGGACTAGCGACTACAATGAGCAGTTCTTC
V: TRBV5-6; size: -; J: TRBJ2-3; D: TRBD2; CDR3: CASSSGTKSSTDTQYF; DNA: TGTGCCAGCAGCAGTGGGACTAAGTCTAGCACAGATACGCAGTATTTT
V: TRBV12-3/TRBV12-4; size: few; J: TRBJ1-2; D: TRBD1; CDR3: CASSLGIGQGVYGYTF; DNA: TGTGCCAGCAGTTTAGGGATTGGACAGGGCGTCTATGGCTACACCTTC
V: TRBV7-3; size: -; J: TRBJ2-7; D: -; CDR3: CASSLIGAREQYF; DNA: TGTGCCAGCAGCTTAATTGGAGCGAGGGAGCAGTACTTC
V: TRBV5-1; size: few; J: TRBJ1-1; D: TRBD1; CDR3: CASSGGQGANTEAFF; DNA: TGCGCCAGCAGCGGCGGACAGGGGGCGAACACTGAAGCTTTCTTT
V: TRBV6-1; size: -; J: TRBJ2-7; D: TRBD2; CDR3: CASSEARTSGSRSWEQYF; DNA: TGTGCCAGCAGTGAAGCGAGGACTAGCGGGAGTCGGTCGTGGGAGCAGTACTTC
V: TRBV6-5; size: few; J: TRBJ1-4; D: -; CDR3: CASSYSTAGHPGEKLFF; DNA: TGTGCCAGCAGTTACTCGACCGCGGGACACCCGGGCGAAAAACTGTTTTTT
V: TRBV20-1; size: -; J: TRBJ2-1; D: TRBD1; CDR3: CSASGGSPLF; DNA: TGCAGTGCCTCAGGGGGTTCCCCTCTCTTC
V: TRBV12-3/TRBV12-4; size: -; J: TRBJ1-6; D: -; CDR3: CASSYFTSNSPLHF; DNA: TGTGCCAGCAGTTATTTTACATCTAATTCACCCCTCCACTTT
V: TRBV20-1; size: -; J: TRBJ2-7; D: -; CDR3: CSAYRTSSYEQYF; DNA: TGCAGTGCCTACCGGACCAGCTCCTACGAGCAGTACTTC
V: TRBV7-8; size: many; J: TRBJ2-7; D: -; CDR3: CASSLRTVYEQYF; DNA: TGTGCCAGCAGCTTACGGACTGTCTACGAGCAGTACTTC
V: TRBV24-1; size: -; J: TRBJ2-5; D: -; CDR3: CATSWGDRVGGETQYF; DNA: TGTGCCACCAGTTGGGGCGACAGGGTCGGGGGAGAGACCCAGTACTTC